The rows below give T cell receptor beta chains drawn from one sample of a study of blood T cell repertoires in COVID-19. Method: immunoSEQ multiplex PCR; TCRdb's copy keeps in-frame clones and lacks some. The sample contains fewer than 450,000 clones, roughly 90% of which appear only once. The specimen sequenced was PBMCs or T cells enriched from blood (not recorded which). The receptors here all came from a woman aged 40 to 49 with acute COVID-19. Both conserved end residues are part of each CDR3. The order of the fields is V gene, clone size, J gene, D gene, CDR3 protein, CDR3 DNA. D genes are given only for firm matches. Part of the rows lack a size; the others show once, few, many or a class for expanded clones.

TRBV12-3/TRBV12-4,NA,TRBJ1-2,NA,CASRDSNAYGYTF,TGTGCCAGCAGAGACTCGAACGCCTATGGCTACACCTTC
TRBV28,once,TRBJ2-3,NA,CASSLVPGSTDTQYF,TGTGCCAGCAGTTTAGTTCCGGGGAGCACAGATACGCAGTATTTT
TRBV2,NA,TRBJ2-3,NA,CASSMPSTQYF,TGTGCCAGCAGTATGCCGAGTACGCAGTATTTT
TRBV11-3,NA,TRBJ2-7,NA,CASSPRQGQYEQYF,TGTGCCAGCAGCCCACGGCAGGGGCAATACGAGCAGTACTTC
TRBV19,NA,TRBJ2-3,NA,CASSIGREYRRAFTDTQYF,TGTGCCAGTAGTATTGGCAGAGAGTATAGGCGGGCCTTCACAGATACGCAGTATTTT
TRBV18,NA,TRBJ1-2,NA,CASSPLTGGYTF,TGTGCCAGCTCACCGTTAACGGGTGGCTACACCTTC
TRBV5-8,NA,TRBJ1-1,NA,CASSPEAGSTEAFF,TGTGCCAGCAGCCCCGAGGCAGGGTCGACTGAAGCTTTCTTT
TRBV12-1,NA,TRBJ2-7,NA,CASSSRTSGVYEQYF,TGTGCCAGCAGCTCCCGGACTAGCGGGGTCTACGAGCAGTACTTC
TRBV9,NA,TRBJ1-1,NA,CASSAFLNTEAFF,TGTGCCAGCAGCGCCTTCTTGAACACTGAAGCTTTCTTT
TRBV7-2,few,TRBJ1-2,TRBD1,CASSESTGGAYGYTF,TGTGCCAGCAGCGAATCTACAGGGGGCGCCTATGGCTACACCTTC
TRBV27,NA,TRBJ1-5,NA,CASSLFARDYQPQHF,TGTGCCAGCAGTTTATTCGCCAGGGATTATCAGCCCCAGCATTTT
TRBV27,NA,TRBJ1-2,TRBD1,CASSASGTGNYGYTF,TGTGCCAGCAGTGCCTCCGGGACAGGGAACTATGGCTACACCTTC